Reported below is one T cell receptor (beta chain). The method was immunoSEQ multiplex PCR; TCRdb's version includes in-frame clones alone and lacks a portion of them. The sample holds about 76,000 clones, around 90% seen once. V gave up 7 bases and J gave up 4 bases, with 12 bases separating them. The germline CDR1 and CDR2 sequences are SGHRS and YFSETQ. CDR3 length equals 13 residues. The entry originates in a study of blood T cell repertoires in COVID-19. Study details: In each case, the material was cDNA or gDNA derived from T cells, B-cell-depleted T cells, or PBMCs.

V usage is TRBV5-1 and J usage is TRBJ2-1; D is ambiguous. The sequencing sample was made of peripheral blood. The sequence was collected from a woman between 50 and 59 years old in a cohort sampled during active COVID-19. This chain's CDR3 is CASPNPGYNEQFF. CDR3 DNA sequence: TGCGCCAGCCCCAACCCCGGTTACAATGAGCAGTTCTTC.